The 19 T cell receptor beta chains given below trace back to one sample, sequenced in a study of T cell responses to AZD1222 COVID-19 vaccine. Clones were sequenced by immunoSEQ multiplex PCR, and TCRdb holds only the in-frame ones, with some missing. The sample yields 120,000 to 150,000 clones, about nine tenths seen once. Sequencing was performed on peripheral blood, taken on day 0 of AZD1222 vaccination. These receptors all come from an adult in good health.

The V and J genes are TRBV9 and TRBJ2-7; either TRBD1 or TRBD2 may supply D (5 bases each). In germline, CDR1 is SGDLS, CDR2 YYNGEE. The CDR3 runs to 14 residues. V was trimmed by 0 bases and J by 0 bases, leaving 7 bases between them. The CDR3 DNA reads as TGTGCCAGCAGCGTAGACGGGGCCTCCTACGAGCAGTACTTC. Its protein product is CASSVDGASYEQYF. Combining the CDR3 with reference TRBV9 and TRBJ2-7 gives the whole variable domain DSGVTQTPKHLITATGQRVTLRCSPRSGDLSVYWYQQSLDQGLQFLIQYYNGEERAKGNILERFSAQQFPDLHSELNLSSLELGDSALYFCASSVDGASYEQYFGPGTRLTVT.

This clone was seen only a few times. This rearrangement joins TRBV18 to TRBJ1-6; 8 bases are a match to TRBD1. Germline V gene sequence: CDR1 KGHSH, CDR2 LQKENI. Trimming at V came to 3 bases and at J to 10 bases, leaving 5 bases not matched to a gene. This CDR3 has 14 amino acids. The CDR3 DNA follows: TGTGCCAGCTCACCCCCAGGGGGCGGGTCACCCCTCCACTTT. Its translation: CASSPPGGGSPLHF.

CDR3 region: CASSQVGGKGSEAFF. The DNA of the CDR3 is TGTGCCAGCAGCCAAGTGGGCGGAAAAGGGAGTGAAGCTTTCTTT. The V gene is TRBV3-1 (or the pseudogene TRBV3-2), the J gene TRBJ1-1; the D is unclear. Germline V gene lookup returns CDR1 LGHDT and CDR2 YNNKEL (reference sequence). Deletions cut 1 base from V and 7 bases from J, with 16 bases between. The CDR3 spans 15 residues.

V and J are TRBV18 and TRBJ2-1; D call uncertain. Trimming removed 5 bases from V and 0 bases from J, with 11 bases in between. The CDR3 covers 15 residues. Germline lookup yields CDR1 KGHSH and CDR2 LQKENI. CDR3 sequence: CASSRVAVSYNEQFF. The CDR3 bases are TGTGCCAGCTCAAGGGTTGCAGTCTCCTACAATGAGCAGTTCTTC.

V is TRBV12-3 or TRBV12-4 and J is TRBJ1-1; D is uncertain. The CDR3 length is 13 residues. Trimming left V 5 bases short and J 10 bases short, with 17 bases between. CDR3 loop: CASSRQSERGAFF. CDR3 coding DNA: TGTGCCAGCAGTCGCCAAAGTGAGCGGGGAGCTTTCTTT.

A single count supports this clone. The chain joins TRBV7-8 to TRBJ2-3; 8 nucleotides agree with TRBD2. CDR1 SGHVS and CDR2 FQNEAQ come from the germline V gene. CDR3 length equals 16 residues. V was clipped by 2 bases and J by 3 bases; unmatched bases: 7. Here the CDR3 reads CASSLTGGAGTDTQYF. CDR3 bases: TGTGCCAGCAGCTTAACCGGGGGGGCGGGTACAGATACGCAGTATTTT.

The rearrangement links TRBV2 to TRBJ2-2, with 7 bases lining up with TRBD1. The CDR3 loop spans 14 amino acids. The germline V gene encodes CDR1 SNHLY and CDR2 FYNNEI. With 5 bases clipped from V and 8 bases from J, the junction kept 8 bases outside the gene matches. CDR3 nucleotides: TGTGCCAGCAGTTACACAGGGGCCTGGGGGGAGCTGTTTTTT. Translating gives CASSYTGAWGELFF.

The chain recombines TRBV4-2 with TRBJ1-4, with TRBD1 matching over 7 bases. V shed 0 bases and J 7 bases; nucleotides not matched to a gene: 8. CDR3 size: 16 residues. CDR1 is LGHNA, CDR2 YNFKEQ, per germline. CDR3 in amino acids: CASSQDGEGGAEKLFF. The CDR3 coding sequence is TGTGCCAGCAGCCAAGATGGAGAAGGGGGCGCTGAAAAACTGTTTTTT.

This clone has more than one count but fewer than ten. The chain uses TRBV4-1 and TRBJ2-7, with D tentatively TRBD1 (6 bases). Germline lookup yields CDR1 MGHRA and CDR2 YSYEKL. This CDR3 region has 15 residues. V lost 1 base and J lost 4, with 14 bases in between. CDR3 DNA sequence: TGCGCCAGCAGCCAAGCCTCAGGGGTGGGGTACGAGCAGTACTTC. Translating it yields CASSQASGVGYEQYF.

The rearrangement uses TRBV5-6 and TRBJ2-7, with D perhaps matching TRBD2 (6 bases). This CDR3 contains 15 residues. Trimming left V 3 bases short and J 6 bases short, with 19 bases between. Germline assignment: CDR1 SGHDT and CDR2 YYEEEE. CDR3 protein: CASSWGVGMWGEQYF. The CDR3 DNA follows: TGTGCCAGCAGCTGGGGGGTTGGGATGTGGGGCGAGCAGTACTTC.

The chain carries TRBV6-4 and TRBJ2-3, with 9 bases matching TRBD2. Trimming removed 6 bases from V and 3 bases from J; junction bases left unmatched: 7. CDR3 length: 15 amino acids. Germline loops: CDR1 MRHNA, CDR2 SNTAGT. CDR3 sequence (DNA): TGTGCCAGCAGACGAGCGGGGGGCGGTACAGATACGCAGTATTTT. It specifies CASRRAGGGTDTQYF.

The chain carries TRBV24-1 and TRBJ2-2; D is possibly TRBD2 (7 bases). Trimming shortened V by 5 bases and J by 0 bases, and 9 bases separated the two germline ends. Germline lookup yields CDR1 KGHDR and CDR2 SFDVKD. The CDR3 totals 15 residues. CDR3 coding DNA: TGTGCCACCAGTGGGGGGGGCCCGAACACCGGGGAGCTGTTTTTT. As protein: CATSGGGPNTGELFF.

The gene calls are TRBV2 and TRBJ2-6; D gene uncertain. V lost 4 bases to trimming and J lost 2 bases, with 6 bases between them. From germline, CDR1 is SNHLY and CDR2 FYNNEI. This CDR3 is built from 14 residues. The CDR3 reads CASSVQAGANVLTF. CDR3 nucleotides: TGTGCCAGCAGTGTGCAGGCTGGGGCCAACGTCCTGACTTTC.

Remarks on this clone: Sequence at one end of the junction differs from germline and may be a read error. The chain recombines TRBV25-1 with TRBJ1-1; 10 bases align to TRBD1. Germline loops: CDR1 MGHDK, CDR2 SYGVNS. The CDR3 consists of 15 residues. Here the CDR3 reads CTSSEAMGQGPQAFF. CDR3 DNA: TGTACCAGCAGTGAGGCTATGGGACAGGGGCCCCAGGCTTTCTTT.

V gene TRBV21-1 combines with J gene TRBJ2-3; the table's TRBD2 call for D was not verified on the DNA. TRBV21-1 is flagged as a pseudogene. The CDR3 runs 17 residues. CDR3 residues: CASSTLGLAGDTDTQYF. The DNA of the CDR3 is TGTGCCAGCAGCACGCTAGGACTAGCGGGGGACACAGATACGCAGTATTTT.

This rearrangement joins TRBV4-1 to TRBJ2-1, with D uncertain. In germline, CDR1 is MGHRA, CDR2 YSYEKL. V lost 1 base and J 8 bases, leaving 12 bases between the germline ends. The CDR3 consists of 14 residues. The CDR3 region has the DNA TGCGCCAGCAGCCAAGGTGTGCTATGGGATGAGCAGTTCTTC. Its protein is CASSQGVLWDEQFF.

V is TRBV9 and J is TRBJ2-7; a possible D gene is TRBD2 (6 bases). The CDR3 covers 18 residues. Germline CDR1 and CDR2: SGDLS and YYNGEE. V gave up 2 bases and J gave up 4 bases, with 25 bases separating them. The CDR3 loop is CASSVAPGGGEAQYEQYF. The CDR3, as DNA: TGTGCCAGCAGCGTCGCTCCCGGGGGTGGGGAGGCCCAGTACGAGCAGTACTTC.

On this clone itself: The sample contains more than one DNA sequence encoding this CDR3. The V call is TRBV9, the J call TRBJ1-5, with D perhaps matching TRBD1 (5 bases). Germline assignment: CDR1 SGDLS and CDR2 YYNGEE. The CDR3 length is 16 residues. V shed 0 bases and J shed 1 base, with 11 bases lying between them. Here the CDR3 DNA reads TGTGCCAGCAGCGTAGGAGGAGGGACGAGCAATCAGCCCCAGCATTTT. It is translated as CASSVGGGTSNQPQHF.

The chain couples TRBV11-2 to TRBJ1-6; D might be TRBD1 (5 bases). The CDR3 has 13 amino acids. V gave up 5 bases and J gave up 14 bases, with 16 bases separating them. Germline CDR1 SGHAT, CDR2 FQNNGV. As DNA, the CDR3 is TGTGCCAGCAGCCAAAGCGGTGGGGGAACCCTCCACTTT. Translated, it gives CASSQSGGGTLHF.